This T cell receptor beta chain emerged from a study of blood T cells in healthy people across ages. Points from the study as a whole: Observed TCR beta diversity showed a strong correlation with the percentage of naive T cells as measured by flow cytometry. Donor CMV status, an unknown factor, possibly confounded changes in expanded clonotypes.

Together with a sample-barcoded 5' primer, a J-beta primer mix was included in a second PCR lasting 7 to 11 cycles. TCRdb redid the calling of the 5' RACE reads with MiXCR, one entry per CDR3 protein. Counted here are approximately 1,700,000 distinct CDR3 sequences, around 40% occurring once; the ten biggest clones make up about 23%. Germline-derived CDR1 and CDR2 are SGHRS and YFSETQ. The CDR3 is 15 amino acids. Trimming shortened V by 4 bases and J by 4 bases, and 17 bases separated the two germline ends. This clonotype was found a few times. Its antigen is currently unknown. The receptor's source is a human donor in good health. The gene calls are TRBV5-1 and TRBJ1-1, with D possibly TRBD1 on 5 matching bases. What was sequenced was blood. The CDR3 sequence: CASSQGRGKGTEAFF. The DNA for the CDR3 is TGCGCCAGCAGCCAGGGCCGGGGTAAGGGCACTGAAGCTTTCTTT.